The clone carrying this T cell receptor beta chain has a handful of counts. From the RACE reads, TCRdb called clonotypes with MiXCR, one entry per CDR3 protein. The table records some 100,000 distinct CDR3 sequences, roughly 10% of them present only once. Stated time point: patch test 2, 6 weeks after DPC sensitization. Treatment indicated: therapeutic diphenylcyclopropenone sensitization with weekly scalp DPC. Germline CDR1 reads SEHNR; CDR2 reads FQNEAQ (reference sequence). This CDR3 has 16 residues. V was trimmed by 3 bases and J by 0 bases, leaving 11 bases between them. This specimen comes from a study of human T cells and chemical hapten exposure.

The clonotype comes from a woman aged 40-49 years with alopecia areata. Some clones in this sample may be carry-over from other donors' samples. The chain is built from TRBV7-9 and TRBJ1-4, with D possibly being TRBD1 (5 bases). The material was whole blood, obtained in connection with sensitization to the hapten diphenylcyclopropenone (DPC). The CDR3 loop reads CASSLGESSTNEKLFF. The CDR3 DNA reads TGTGCCAGCAGCTTGGGGGAGTCGTCAACTAATGAAAAACTGTTTTTT.